This T cell receptor (beta chain) was captured in a study of tumor-infiltrating lymphocytes in primary liver carcinoma. The CDR3 consists of 14 residues. From germline, CDR1 is SEHNR and CDR2 FQNEAQ (reference sequence). As concerns this clonotype: One end of the junction does not line up with germline, which may come from a read error.

Germline DNA was also extracted, with blood RNA taken from unsorted whole blood. Peripheral blood, four milliliters, was collected prior to surgery. With a constant-region primer, TCR beta cDNA was made from approximately 500 ng of total RNA. Construction of TCR beta libraries relied on three successive nested multiplex PCR rounds employing slightly modified ARM-PCR. In the first two PCR rounds, TRBV1-TRBV30 forward primers were paired with a C-beta reverse primer, and each round lasted roughly 9 cycles. TCRdb independently ran MiXCR on the multiplex PCR reads; one entry per CDR3 protein. The sample lists 180,000 or so distinct CDR3 sequences; roughly 60% were seen once.

This sequence originates from a man aged 40-49 years with primary liver carcinoma and hepatitis B virus infection. Specimen: peripheral blood. The chain joins TRBV7-9 to TRBJ1-5, with TRBD1 as a possible D gene (5 bases). The CDR3 coding sequence is TGTGCCAGCAACTTAAACGAGGGGAATAAGCCCCAGCATTTT. It is translated as CASNLNEGNKPQHF.